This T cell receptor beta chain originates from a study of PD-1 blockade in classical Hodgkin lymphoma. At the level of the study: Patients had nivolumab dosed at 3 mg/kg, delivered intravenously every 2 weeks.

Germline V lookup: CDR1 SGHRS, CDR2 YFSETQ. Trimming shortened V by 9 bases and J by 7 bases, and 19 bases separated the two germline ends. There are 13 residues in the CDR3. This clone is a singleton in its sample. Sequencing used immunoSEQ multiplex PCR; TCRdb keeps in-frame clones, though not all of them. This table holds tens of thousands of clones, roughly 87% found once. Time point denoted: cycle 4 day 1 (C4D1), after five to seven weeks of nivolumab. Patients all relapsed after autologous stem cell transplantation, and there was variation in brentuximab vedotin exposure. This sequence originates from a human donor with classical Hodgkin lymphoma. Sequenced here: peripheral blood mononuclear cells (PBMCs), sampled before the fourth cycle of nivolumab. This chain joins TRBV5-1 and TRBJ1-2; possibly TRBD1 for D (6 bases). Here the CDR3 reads CATNPGGGRGYTF. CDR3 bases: TGCGCCACCAACCCGGGAGGGGGACGTGGCTACACCTTC.